This entry lists 25 T cell receptor beta chains sequenced from one sample in a study of shared clonotypes between healthy human individuals. Clones were sequenced by immunoSEQ multiplex PCR, and TCRdb holds only the in-frame ones, with some missing. The sample lists 2 million to 2.5 million clones; nearly 97% were seen once. Sequenced: naive CD4+ T cells sorted from blood. Noted subset: CD45RA+ positively selected. The receptor source for this set is a man between 18 and 35 years old in good health.

This clone has just one count. The V gene is TRBV4-1, the J gene TRBJ2-6, with D possibly being TRBD1 (6 bases). The germline V gene has CDR1 MGHRA and CDR2 YSYEKL. V was pared by 2 bases and J by 4 bases, with 12 bases between. This CDR3 has 16 amino acids. DNA for the CDR3: TGCGCCAGCAGCCAATCCAGGGGTCTCGGGGCCAACGTCCTGACTTTC. It yields the protein CASSQSRGLGANVLTF.

V and J are TRBV18 and TRBJ2-2, with a possible D match to TRBD1 (5 bases). The V end was cut by 3 bases, the J end by 3 bases, with 14 bases between. The length of the CDR3 is 16 residues. Germline V CDR1 and CDR2: KGHSH, LQKENI. The CDR3, as DNA: TGTGCCAGCTCACCGATGGGTAGGGGCTACACCGGGGAGCTGTTTTTT. Protein sequence: CASSPMGRGYTGELFF.

CDR3 DNA: TGTGCCAGCAGTTACGCACCGGGGGCCTACGAGCAGTACTTC. This translates into CASSYAPGAYEQYF. V usage is TRBV6-5 and J usage is TRBJ2-7; D is perhaps TRBD2 (6 bases). Germline loops: CDR1 MNHEY, CDR2 SVGAGI. Trimming pared 2 bases from V and 2 bases from J, leaving 10 bases between. CDR3 size: 14 residues.

The J gene is TRBJ2-1, the V gene TRBV5-6; 14 bases fit TRBD2. The V and J ends lost 3 bases and 9 bases, in that order; junction bases with no gene match: 8. This CDR3 region has 16 residues. Germline CDR1 is SGHDT and CDR2 is YYEEEE. CDR3 coding DNA: TGTGCCAGCAGCTGGACGACTAGCGGGAGGGCCGTTGAGCAGTTCTTC. It yields the protein CASSWTTSGRAVEQFF.

This chain links TRBV6-1 with TRBJ2-7, with 8 bases matching TRBD2. Trimming cost V 8 bases and J 7 bases; bases outside gene matches: 13. The CDR3 consists of 14 residues. In germline, CDR1 is MNHNS, CDR2 SASEGT. The CDR3 DNA reads as TGTGCCAGCCGGACGGGGGGGCCGTTGGTAGAGCAGTACTTC. It encodes CASRTGGPLVEQYF.

This chain connects TRBV19 to TRBJ2-1; TRBD2 matches at 7 bases. CDR3 length equals 18 residues. Germline CDR1 and CDR2: LNHDA and SQIVND (reference sequence). Trimming at V came to 5 bases and at J to 8 bases, leaving 21 bases not matched to a gene. CDR3 nucleotides: TGTGCCAGTAGTTCGGGTAGCGGGTACCAATCCCTCCTGGATGAGCAGTTCTTC. It specifies CASSSGSGYQSLLDEQFF.

The CDR3 spells CATSRDRPGQGAAETQYF. In DNA form, the CDR3 reads TGTGCCACCAGCAGAGATCGCCCGGGACAGGGGGCAGCGGAGACCCAGTACTTC. The chain uses TRBV15 and TRBJ2-5, with TRBD1 matching 12 bases. V lost 0 bases to trimming and J lost 5 bases; unmatched junction nucleotides: 10. Germline CDR1 and CDR2: LNHNV and YYDKDF (reference sequence). This CDR3 comprises 18 residues.

This chain uses TRBV13 with TRBJ1-2; 9 nucleotides line up with TRBD1. The CDR3 sequence is 15 residues long. V dropped 7 bases and J dropped 5; count of bases not matched to a gene: 11. The germline CDR1 and CDR2 sequences are PRHDT and FYEKMQ (reference sequence). CDR3 sequence reads: CASIVQGALSYGYTF. The CDR3 nucleotides are TGTGCCAGCATCGTACAGGGGGCACTATCGTATGGCTACACCTTC.

V usage is TRBV25-1 and J usage is TRBJ2-2; D uncertain. Trimming pared 3 bases from V and 0 bases from J, leaving 8 bases between. This CDR3 is 15 amino acids long. CDR1 and CDR2 (germline): MGHDK, SYGVNS. The CDR3 loop reads CASSDPRSNTGELFF. Here the CDR3 DNA reads TGTGCCAGCAGTGACCCCCGATCGAACACCGGGGAGCTGTTTTTT.

V is TRBV30 and J is TRBJ1-4, with D possibly TRBD1 on 5 matching bases. Between the trimmed V and J ends, which lost 6 bases and 8 bases, there was a span of 16 bases. Looked up from germline, CDR1 is GTSNPN and CDR2 is SVGIG (reference sequence). This CDR3 spans 13 amino acids. Here the CDR3 reads CACSGNWDEKLFF. The CDR3 DNA is TGTGCCTGCTCGGGGAACTGGGACGAAAAACTGTTTTTT. The complete variable domain, with remaining parts taken from reference TRBV30 and TRBJ1-4, reads SQTIHQWPATLVQPVGSPLSLECTVEGTSNPNLYWYRQAAGRGLQLLFYSVGIGQISSEVPQNLSASRPQDRQFILSSKKLLLSDSGFYLCACSGNWDEKLFFGSGTQLSVL.

The chain carries TRBV30 and TRBJ1-6; a weak D match, TRBD1 (5 bases). In germline, CDR1 is GTSNPN, CDR2 SVGIG (reference sequence). This CDR3 has 15 amino acids. The V and J ends lost 1 base and 7 bases respectively, with 14 bases between them. For the CDR3, the DNA is TGTGCCTGGAGTGCGACAGCCACGGGGAATTCACCCCTCCACTTT. Its protein is CAWSATATGNSPLHF.

This clone came up once. The chain employs TRBV19 and TRBJ1-2, with D unresolved. This CDR3 is built from 11 residues. The V gene lost 11 bases and the J gene lost 5 bases, with 12 bases spanning the gap. Germline loops: CDR1 LNHDA, CDR2 SQIVND (reference sequence). The CDR3 nucleotides are TGTGCCGGTTGGTCGCGGTATGGCTACACCTTC. This encodes CAGWSRYGYTF.

The chain employs TRBV6-5 and TRBJ2-7; tentative D call: TRBD1 (6 bases). The CDR3 is 15 amino acids. Trimming shortened V by 6 bases and J by 3 bases, and 18 bases separated the two germline ends. Germline CDR1 MNHEY, CDR2 SVGAGI. The CDR3 protein is CASRTGTKVGYEQYF. CDR3 bases: TGTGCCAGCAGAACCGGGACAAAGGTGGGCTACGAGCAGTACTTC.

The chain uses TRBV29-1 and TRBJ2-7; D gene ambiguous. The CDR3 is 15 residues long. Germline CDR1 SQVTM, CDR2 ANQGSEA. V lost 6 bases, J lost 2 bases, and 20 bases lay in between. CDR3 protein: CSVREAGAPPYEQYF. CDR3 nucleotides: TGCAGCGTCAGAGAAGCAGGCGCACCTCCCTACGAGCAGTACTTC.

The CDR3 is CASSQVRELFF. CDR3 bases: TGTGCCAGCAGCCAAGTCCGGGAGCTGTTTTTT. This rearrangement joins TRBV4-2 to TRBJ2-2; D gene ambiguous. The V end lost 1 base, the J end lost 9 bases, and 3 bases lay between the germline ends. CDR1 and CDR2 (germline): LGHNA, YNFKEQ. The CDR3 runs to 11 residues.

The chain employs TRBV6-1 and TRBJ2-7, with TRBD1 matching 8 bases. The CDR3 is 15 residues long. Trimming at V came to 7 bases and at J to 4 bases, leaving 12 bases not matched to a gene. Per the germline V gene, CDR1 is MNHNS and CDR2 is SASEGT. The CDR3 bases are TGTGCCAGCACTTTACGACAGGGGATTGGTTACGAGCAGTACTTC. Encoded protein: CASTLRQGIGYEQYF.

This clone was detected once. The rearrangement links TRBV10-2 to TRBJ1-6; 10 bases are a match to TRBD1. With V trimmed by 6 bases and J by 9 bases, 8 bases remained unmatched. Germline V gives CDR1 WSHSY, CDR2 SAAADI. The CDR3 covers 15 residues. Here the CDR3 DNA reads TGCGCCAGCAGGACAGGGGGCTTATGGGGTTCACCCCTCCACTTT. It yields the protein CASRTGGLWGSPLHF.

The V and J genes are TRBV9 and TRBJ1-1; D not resolved. Germline V gene lookup returns CDR1 SGDLS and CDR2 YYNGEE. Trimming pared 1 base from V and 0 bases from J, leaving 10 bases between. CDR3 length equals 15 residues. CDR3 coding DNA: TGTGCCAGCAGCGTATCCTCAGACATGAACACTGAAGCTTTCTTT. Protein sequence: CASSVSSDMNTEAFF.

The J gene is TRBJ1-2, the V gene TRBV18; D unclear. There are 16 residues in the CDR3. The V and J ends lost 1 base and 2 bases respectively, with 14 bases between them. CDR1 is KGHSH, CDR2 LQKENI, per germline. The CDR3 DNA follows: TGTGCCAGCTCACCACAACCCGGAAGTTCGAACTATGGCTACACCTTC. Amino acids: CASSPQPGSSNYGYTF. Supplemented by reference TRBV18 and TRBJ1-2, the full variable domain reads NAGVMQNPRHLVRRRGQEARLRCSPMKGHSHVYWYRQLPEEGLKFMVYLQKENIIDESGMPKERFSAEFPKEGPSILRIQQVVRGDSAAYFCASSPQPGSSNYGYTFGSGTRLTVV.

The genes are TRBV7-9 and TRBJ1-5, with D hard to call. V lost 6 bases, J lost 4 bases, and 13 bases lay in between. This CDR3 spans 14 amino acids. Per germline, CDR1 SEHNR and CDR2 FQNEAQ (reference sequence). The DNA of the CDR3 is TGTGCCAGCAGTCAAGGACGGCAAAATCAGCCCCAGCATTTT. This codes for CASSQGRQNQPQHF. The variable domain in full, with the rest retrieved from reference TRBV7-9 and TRBJ1-5, is DTGVSQNPRHKITKRGQNVTFRCDPISEHNRLYWYRQTLGQGPEFLTYFQNEAQLEKSRLLSDRFSAERPKGSFSTLEIQRTEQGDSAMYLCASSQGRQNQPQHFGDGTRLSIL.

V is TRBV29-1 and J is TRBJ1-2; a weak D match, TRBD1 (5 bases). The CDR3 contains 15 residues. The V gene lost 4 bases and the J gene lost 3 bases, with 18 bases spanning the gap. Germline CDR1 and CDR2: SQVTM and ANQGSEA. This chain's CDR3 is CSVAKGSGLDYGYTF. The CDR3 coding sequence is TGCAGCGTTGCAAAGGGGTCGGGGTTGGACTATGGCTACACCTTC. The whole variable domain, remainder taken from reference TRBV29-1 and TRBJ1-2, is SAVISQKPSRDICQRGTSLTIQCQVDSQVTMMFWYRQQPGQSLTLIATANQGSEATYESGFVIDKFPISRPNLTFSTLTVSNMSPEDSSIYLCSVAKGSGLDYGYTFGSGTRLTVV.

The J gene is TRBJ2-1, the V gene TRBV25-1; D ambiguous. The CDR3 is 11 residues long. The V end lost 4 bases, the J end lost 10 bases, and 8 bases lay between the germline ends. The germline CDR1 and CDR2 sequences are MGHDK and SYGVNS. In DNA, the CDR3 is TGTGCCAGCAGTGCCTTAGACGAGCAGTTCTTC. It is translated as CASSALDEQFF.

The CDR3 loop reads CASSRPGELFF. The CDR3 DNA reads as TGTGCCAGTTCTAGGCCCGGGGAGCTGTTTTTT. The V call is TRBV7-2, the J call TRBJ2-2, with unresolved D. CDR1 is SGHTA, CDR2 FQGNSA, per germline. CDR3 length: 11 residues. V was trimmed by 9 bases and J by 6 bases, leaving 8 bases between them.

Turning to this clone: The sample holds other DNA sequences that translate to the same CDR3. The chain recombines TRBV5-4 with TRBJ2-1; D gene unclear. The CDR3 length is 11 residues. V lost 4 bases, J lost 5 bases, and 4 bases lay in between. The germline V gene has CDR1 SGHNT and CDR2 YYREEE (reference sequence). The CDR3 region is CASSLNNEQFF. Written as DNA, the CDR3 is TGTGCCAGCAGCCTAAACAATGAGCAGTTCTTC.

This clone was recorded only once. The gene calls are TRBV27 and TRBJ2-1; a possible D gene is TRBD2 (6 bases). Trimming removed 5 bases from V and 8 bases from J, with 16 bases in between. The CDR3 is made up of 14 amino acids. CDR1 and CDR2 (germline): MNHEY, SMNVEV (reference sequence). CDR3 loop: CASSARLVVYEQFF. The DNA of the CDR3 is TGTGCCAGCAGTGCACGACTAGTGGTCTATGAGCAGTTCTTC.